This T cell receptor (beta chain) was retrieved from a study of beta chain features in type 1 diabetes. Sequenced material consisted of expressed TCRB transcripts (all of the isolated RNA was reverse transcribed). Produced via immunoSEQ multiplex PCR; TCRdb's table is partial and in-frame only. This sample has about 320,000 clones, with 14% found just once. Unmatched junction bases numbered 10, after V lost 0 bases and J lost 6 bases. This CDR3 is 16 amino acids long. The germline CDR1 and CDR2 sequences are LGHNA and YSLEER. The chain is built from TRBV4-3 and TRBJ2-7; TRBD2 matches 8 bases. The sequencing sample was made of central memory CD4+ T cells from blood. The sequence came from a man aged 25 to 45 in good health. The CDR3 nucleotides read TGCGCCAGCAGCCAAGATATCCAAGGACTAGCCGGCGAGCAGTACTTC. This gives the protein CASSQDIQGLAGEQYF.